The 18 T cell receptor beta chains in this list originate from one sample, sequenced in a study of beta chain features in type 1 diabetes. Study-wide points: TCRB CDR3 length was moderately but significantly reduced in all four CD4+ subsets of Type 1 diabetes patients.

The isolated RNA, all of it, was reverse transcribed, so expressed TCRB transcripts were what got sequenced. Profiled with immunoSEQ multiplex PCR; TCRdb holds only in-frame clones, not every one. The table includes about 660,000 clones, more than 13% detected once. These receptors' antigens are unknown. Sequencing was performed on naive CD4+ T cells from blood. The receptors were gathered from a man between 18 and 35 years old with type 1 diabetes.

Of note for this clone: Other DNA sequences in the same sample also yield this CDR3. The chain couples TRBV7-9 to TRBJ2-3, with unresolved D. Trimming removed 5 bases at V and 6 bases at J, with 9 bases between. The CDR3 totals 12 residues. Germline V lookup: CDR1 SEHNR, CDR2 FQNEAQ (reference sequence). CDR3 residues: CASSLSGDTQYF. The CDR3 bases are TGTGCCAGCAGCCTCTCCGGGGATACGCAGTATTTT.

As to this clone: The sample contains more than one DNA sequence encoding this CDR3. The chain carries TRBV9 and TRBJ2-5, with D unclear. The germline gives CDR1 SGDLS, CDR2 YYNGEE. The CDR3 sequence is 13 residues long. Trimming removed 0 bases at V and 5 bases at J, with 8 bases between. CDR3 sequence reads: CASSVGGSETQYF. As DNA, the CDR3 is TGTGCCAGCAGCGTAGGTGGCTCGGAGACCCAGTACTTC.

This clone appeared a few times. The chain couples TRBV7-9 to TRBJ2-3, with D uncertain. Germline V gene sequence: CDR1 SEHNR, CDR2 FQNEAQ (reference sequence). Trimming cost V 3 bases and J 3 bases, with 4 bases left between them. The CDR3 is 12 amino acids. The CDR3 DNA follows: TGTGCCAGCAGCTTTAAGACAGATACGCAGTATTTT. This gives the protein CASSFKTDTQYF.

This clone was seen more than once but under ten times. This chain connects TRBV5-1 to TRBJ2-7; TRBD1 aligns across 8 bases. CDR3 size: 12 residues. Per germline, CDR1 SGHRS and CDR2 YFSETQ. Germline trimming cut 7 bases from V and 1 base from J; bases unmatched to any gene: 1. As DNA, the CDR3 is TGCGCCAGCCGACAGGGGTCCTACGAGCAGTACTTC. This sequence encodes CASRQGSYEQYF. The whole variable domain, filled in from reference TRBV5-1 and TRBJ2-7, reads KAGVTQTPRYLIKTRGQQVTLSCSPISGHRSVSWYQQTPGQGLQFLFEYFSETQRNKGNFPGRFSGRQFSNSRSEMNVSTLELGDSALYLCASRQGSYEQYFGPGTRLTVT.

The rearrangement joins TRBV12-5 to TRBJ2-6, with D hard to call. The CDR3 is made up of 14 amino acids. The V end lost 2 bases, the J end lost 4 bases, and 6 bases lay between the germline ends. Germline values: CDR1 LGHNT, CDR2 FRNRAP. CDR3: CASGLSPGANVLTF. DNA for the CDR3: TGTGCTAGTGGTTTGAGTCCCGGGGCCAACGTCCTGACTTTC.

In its sample, this clone was seen a few times. The CDR3 sequence is CATSRDRVSYGYTF. In nucleotides, the CDR3 is TGTGCCACCAGCAGAGATAGGGTTAGCTATGGCTACACCTTC. This sequence joins TRBV15 and TRBJ1-2, with no clear D. The CDR3 has 14 amino acids. V was shortened by 0 bases and J by 4 bases, with 9 bases between the two germline ends. Germline loops: CDR1 LNHNV, CDR2 YYDKDF (reference sequence).

This clone came up a few times. The chain is built from TRBV19 and TRBJ2-2, with 12 bases matching TRBD2. The CDR3 totals 16 residues. Germline-derived CDR1 and CDR2 are LNHDA and SQIVND (reference sequence). Trimming at V came to 4 bases and at J to 7 bases, leaving 7 bases not matched to a gene. CDR3 sequence reads: CASSTASGRGVGELFF. As DNA, the CDR3 is TGTGCCAGTAGTACCGCTAGCGGGAGGGGTGTCGGGGAGCTGTTTTTT. Variable domain in full (rest from reference TRBV19 and TRBJ2-2): DGGITQSPKYLFRKEGQNVTLSCEQNLNHDAMYWYRQDPGQGLRLIYYSQIVNDFQKGDIAEGYSVSREKKESFPLTVTSAQKNPTAFYLCASSTASGRGVGELFFGEGSRLTVL.

The V and J genes are TRBV5-1 and TRBJ2-7, with no clear D. The germline V gene has CDR1 SGHRS and CDR2 YFSETQ. The CDR3 is made up of 12 amino acids. Trimming pared 4 bases from V and 5 bases from J, leaving 10 bases between. CDR3 loop: CASSAQADEQYF. The CDR3 DNA follows: TGCGCCAGCAGCGCCCAGGCCGACGAGCAGTACTTC.

This chain links TRBV27 with TRBJ2-5; TRBD1 matches at 8 bases. The ends lost 5 bases at V and 3 bases at J; junction bases unmatched: 8. CDR3 length: 15 residues. CDR1 and CDR2 from the germline V gene are MNHEY and SMNVEV (reference sequence). The CDR3 DNA is TGTGCCAGCAGTCTTAATCCGGGACAGGAAGAGACCCAGTACTTC. Its translation is CASSLNPGQEETQYF.

This chain uses TRBV30 with TRBJ2-5; D may be TRBD1 or TRBD2 (6 bases each). The CDR3 is 14 amino acids. Looked up from germline, CDR1 is GTSNPN and CDR2 is SVGIG (reference sequence). V was cut by 7 bases and J by 5 bases, with 20 bases left in between. CDR3 amino acids: CASNGGGDLETQYF. The CDR3 DNA sequence: TGTGCCTCCAACGGGGGCGGCGATTTGGAGACCCAGTACTTC.

V is TRBV10-3 and J is TRBJ1-2; weak D call: TRBD1 (6 bases). The CDR3 runs to 14 residues. Trimming left V 2 bases short and J 8 bases short, with 15 bases between. CDR1 ENHRY and CDR2 SYGVKD come from the germline V gene. The CDR3 protein is CAISENPGAEGYTF. In nucleotides, the CDR3 is TGTGCCATCAGTGAGAATCCGGGGGCGGAGGGCTACACCTTC.

For the CDR3, the DNA is TGTGCCAGCAGTTACTTAGCGACTACGACAGATACGCAGTATTTT. This translates into CASSYLATTTDTQYF. This sequence joins TRBV6-5 and TRBJ2-3, with D perhaps TRBD2 (5 bases). The germline CDR1 and CDR2 sequences are MNHEY and SVGAGI. Between the trimmed V and J ends, which lost 1 base and 3 bases, there was a span of 11 bases. The CDR3 is 15 residues long.

This clone came up a few times. CDR3 DNA sequence: TGTGCCAGCTCACCTTCGTATAGCAATCAGCCCCAGCATTTT. Its protein product is CASSPSYSNQPQHF. This chain links TRBV18 with TRBJ1-5; D remains unclear. The CDR3 runs 14 residues. CDR1 is KGHSH and CDR2 is LQKENI in the germline V gene. Trimming pared 3 bases from V and 0 bases from J, leaving 6 bases between.

As for this clone: One end of the junction is discordant with germline, which a read error may explain. The CDR3 nucleotides are TGTGCCAGCAGCCTGACAGGGGGTGTGGCGGAATTT. It specifies CASSLTGGVAEF. The chain couples TRBV7-2 to TRBJ1-1; TRBD1 matches at 9 bases. Germline V gene data show CDR1 as SGHTA and CDR2 as FQGNSA. This CDR3 spans 12 amino acids.

The chain has TRBV23-1 and TRBJ1-4, with D possibly being TRBD1 (5 bases). TRBV23-1 is recorded as an ORF, its role being uncertain. The CDR3 runs 16 residues. V was cut by 0 bases and J by 4 bases, with 12 bases left in between. CDR3 nucleotides: TGCGCCAGCAGTCAATCGCGGGGGATTCTTAATGAAAAACTGTTTTTT. Its translation is CASSQSRGILNEKLFF.

This clone has just a few counts. V usage is TRBV4-3 and J usage is TRBJ2-6, with 12 positions matching TRBD1. CDR1 is LGHNA and CDR2 is YSLEER in the germline V gene. The CDR3 loop spans 19 amino acids. V was pared by 0 bases and J by 2 bases, with 5 bases of the junction left unmatched. This chain's CDR3 is CASSQDRGQGATGANVLTF. For the CDR3, the DNA is TGCGCCAGCAGCCAAGATAGGGGACAGGGGGCAACTGGGGCCAACGTCCTGACTTTC.

The V and J genes are TRBV25-1 and TRBJ1-2, with D possibly TRBD1 on 5 matching bases. Trimming took 4 bases from V and 6 from J, leaving 12 bases between them. The CDR3 loop spans 13 amino acids. Germline CDR1 reads MGHDK; CDR2 reads SYGVNS. CDR3 sequence: CASSGGRDDGYTF. The CDR3 nucleotides read TGTGCCAGCAGTGGGGGCAGGGATGATGGCTACACCTTC.

The chain employs TRBV7-8 and TRBJ1-1; TRBD1 matches at 7 bases. V shed 3 bases and J 1 base; nucleotides not matched to a gene: 2. Germline loops: CDR1 SGHVS, CDR2 FQNEAQ. CDR3 length: 14 amino acids. The DNA of the CDR3 is TGTGCCAGCAGCTTGGGACAGCCGAACACTGAAGCTTTCTTT. Translating gives CASSLGQPNTEAFF.